The source of this T cell receptor beta chain is a study of response to subunit inactivated influenza vaccine. Whole-study findings and limits: T cells newly recruited by each seasonal influenza vaccination are few, the authors suggested.

From the RT-PCR reads, TCRdb called clonotypes with MiXCR, one entry per CDR3 protein. The sample lists 650,000 to 850,000 distinct CDR3 sequences; 11% to 15% were seen once. In the case of this clonotype: Its antigen is still unknown.

V trimming: 4 bases; J trimming: 4 bases; junction bases outside the gene matches: 7. Germline assignment: CDR1 SGHRS and CDR2 YFSETQ. The CDR3 contains 16 residues. This chain links TRBV5-1 with TRBJ2-5; TRBD2 aligns across 13 bases. The TCR was taken from a man in his fifties who received an inactivated influenza vaccine. This specimen was PBMCs from blood, taken 14 to 15 days before vaccination. In DNA, the CDR3 is TGCGCCAGCAGCAGCGGGACTAGCGGGAAAAGAGAGACCCAGTACTTC. Its translation is CASSSGTSGKRETQYF. Combining the CDR3 with reference TRBV5-1 and TRBJ2-5 gives the whole variable domain KAGVTQTPRYLIKTRGQQVTLSCSPISGHRSVSWYQQTPGQGLQFLFEYFSETQRNKGNFPGRFSGRQFSNSRSEMNVSTLELGDSALYLCASSSGTSGKRETQYFGPGTRLLVL.